This T cell receptor (beta chain) was observed in a study of read filtering for tumor transcriptome and immune sequencing. Study summary: DNase treatment preceded whole-transcriptome library preparation. Points from the study as a whole: RNA-seq captured clonotypes less deeply and reliably than IR-seq.

At least ten counts were recorded for this clonotype. Its antigen is currently unknown. Every patient had bone marrow sampled while the disease was active. From approximately 400 ng of RNA, a library with molecular barcoded alpha/delta and beta/gamma adaptors was made. A single record per CDR3 protein comes from TCRdb applying MiXCR to the reads. The profile shows approximately 90,000 distinct CDR3 sequences, under 25% of them singletons. The sequence derives from a donor at least 40 years old with multiple myeloma. Material for sequencing was a population of CD138-negative cells sorted from bone marrow.

The CDR3 here is CASSQWATVSDSQPQHF. As DNA, the CDR3 is TGTGCCAGCAGCCAATGGGCAACCGTGTCAGACAGTCAGCCCCAGCATTTT. V is TRBV16 and J is TRBJ1-5; TRBD1 might be the D (5 bases). This CDR3 has 17 amino acids. Germline V gene data show CDR1 as KGHSY and CDR2 as FQNENV. V dropped 1 base and J dropped 6 bases, with 19 bases sitting between them.